The 30 T cell receptor beta chains in this list originate from one sample, sequenced in a study of shared clonotypes between healthy human individuals. Method: immunoSEQ multiplex PCR; TCRdb's copy keeps in-frame clones and lacks some. The sample has 400,000 to 550,000 clones, 70% to 80% seen once. Sequencing input: PBMCs. These receptors all stem from a woman aged 40 to 49 in good health. Some clones in this sample may be carry-over from other donors' samples.

This chain connects TRBV9 to TRBJ2-3, with 7 bases lining up with TRBD2. This CDR3 contains 16 residues. V gave up 4 bases and J gave up 1 base; unmatched junction bases: 9. Per the germline V gene, CDR1 is SGDLS and CDR2 is YYNGEE. The CDR3 sequence: CASSISGTLRTDTQYF. In nucleotides, the CDR3 is TGTGCCAGCAGCATAAGCGGGACCCTCCGCACAGATACGCAGTATTTT.

The CDR3, as DNA: TGTGCCAGCAGCCAAGGCCGTCCTCCCTACAATGAGCAGTTCTTC. It encodes CASSQGRPPYNEQFF. The chain joins TRBV4-2 to TRBJ2-1; D is unclear. Germline V CDR1 and CDR2: LGHNA, YNFKEQ. There are 15 residues in the CDR3. V was shortened by 1 base and J by 2 bases, with 9 bases between the two germline ends.

This clone was seen only a few times. The rearrangement uses TRBV5-1 and TRBJ1-2, with 9 bases identical to TRBD1. V lost 0 bases and J lost 8; bases outside the gene matches: 8. The length of the CDR3 is 15 residues. Germline-derived CDR1 and CDR2 are SGHRS and YFSETQ. DNA for the CDR3: TGCGCCAGCAGCTTGGCCGGGACAGGGCAAGGGGGCTACACCTTC. As protein: CASSLAGTGQGGYTF.

The rearrangement links TRBV7-6 to TRBJ1-1, with D unclear. Germline assignment: CDR1 SGHVS and CDR2 FNYEAQ. CDR3 length equals 15 residues. The V gene lost 1 base and the J gene lost 0 bases, with 9 bases spanning the gap. For the CDR3, the DNA is TGTGCCAGCAGCTTAGTTAAGGGCTTGAACACTGAAGCTTTCTTT. Translating it yields CASSLVKGLNTEAFF.

This clone was recorded once. The J gene is TRBJ2-3, the V gene TRBV5-1; D ambiguous. With 4 bases removed from V and 0 bases from J, the gap between germline ends came to 12 bases. This CDR3 spans 15 amino acids. In germline, CDR1 is SGHRS, CDR2 YFSETQ. This chain's CDR3 is CASSATMTSTDTQYF. Here the CDR3 DNA reads TGCGCCAGCAGCGCCACCATGACCAGCACAGATACGCAGTATTTT. The full variable domain, with the rest looked up from reference TRBV5-1 and TRBJ2-3, is KAGVTQTPRYLIKTRGQQVTLSCSPISGHRSVSWYQQTPGQGLQFLFEYFSETQRNKGNFPGRFSGRQFSNSRSEMNVSTLELGDSALYLCASSATMTSTDTQYFGPGTRLTVL.

J is TRBJ2-7 and V is TRBV4-2, with TRBD2 matching 9 bases. Germline V gene sequence: CDR1 LGHNA, CDR2 YNFKEQ. Trimming cost V 0 bases and J 0 bases; bases outside gene matches: 6. There are 17 residues in the CDR3. CDR3 amino acids: CASSQERGLAYSYEQYF. In DNA, the CDR3 is TGTGCCAGCAGCCAAGAAAGGGGACTAGCTTACTCCTACGAGCAGTACTTC.

J is TRBJ1-4 and V is TRBV4-2; 11 nucleotides align to TRBD1. The CDR3 is made up of 18 amino acids. Germline CDR1 reads LGHNA; CDR2 reads YNFKEQ. Trimming removed 1 base from V and 8 bases from J; junction bases left unmatched: 12. As DNA, the CDR3 is TGTGCCAGCAGCCAAGGGACAGGGGGCGCGGGGTCGAGGGAAAAACTGTTTTTT. It translates to CASSQGTGGAGSREKLFF.

The DNA of the CDR3 is TGTGCCAGCAGCGAGACTAGCGGGAGCCGAGGGTGGGCCTACAATGAGCAGTTCTTC. The encoded protein is CASSETSGSRGWAYNEQFF. V gene TRBV2 combines with J gene TRBJ2-1; TRBD2 aligns across 12 bases. V shed 6 bases and J 2 bases; nucleotides not matched to a gene: 14. From germline, CDR1 is SNHLY and CDR2 FYNNEI. This CDR3 has 19 amino acids.

The chain's CDR3 is CATSRHSLAGGSGANVLTF. The CDR3, as DNA: TGTGCCACCAGCAGACATTCCCTCGCGGGTGGGTCTGGGGCCAACGTCCTGACTTTC. The chain couples TRBV15 to TRBJ2-6; maybe TRBD2 (5 bases). Trimming removed 2 bases at V and 1 base at J, with 18 bases between. Germline assignment: CDR1 LNHNV and CDR2 YYDKDF (reference sequence). The CDR3 covers 19 residues. The full variable domain, with the rest looked up from reference TRBV15 and TRBJ2-6, is DAMVIQNPRYQVTQFGKPVTLSCSQTLNHNVMYWYQQKSSQAPKLLFHYYDKDFNNEADTPDNFQSRRPNTSFCFLDIRSPGLGDTAMYLCATSRHSLAGGSGANVLTFGAGSRLTVL.

In the case of this clone: Given a far larger clone just one base away, this is likely a sequencing read error. The chain combines TRBV7-2 with TRBJ2-1, with D unclear. The CDR3 sequence is 11 residues long. V was cut by 7 bases and J by 3 bases, with 4 bases left in between. Germline V lookup: CDR1 SGHTA, CDR2 FQGNSA. CDR3 DNA sequence: TGTGCCAGCACCTTCTACAATGAGCAGTTCTTC. The encoded protein is CASTFYNEQFF.

This clone has a handful of counts. The rearrangement uses TRBV5-4 and TRBJ2-3; D unresolved. V shed 1 base and J shed 5 bases, with 5 bases lying between them. The CDR3 totals 12 residues. Germline V gene sequence: CDR1 SGHNT, CDR2 YYREEE (reference sequence). Here the CDR3 reads CASSLYGDTQYF. The CDR3 coding sequence is TGTGCCAGCAGCTTGTACGGAGATACGCAGTATTTT.

This clone was counted once. This chain links TRBV29-1 with TRBJ2-1; D ambiguous. Trimming removed 4 bases from V and 3 bases from J, with 7 bases in between. CDR3 size: 12 residues. Germline V lookup: CDR1 SQVTM, CDR2 ANQGSEA. The CDR3 coding sequence is TGCAGCGTTGGACTCGACTACAATGAGCAGTTCTTC. This sequence encodes CSVGLDYNEQFF.

The rearrangement joins TRBV11-2 to TRBJ2-5; D is possibly TRBD2 (6 bases). The V gene's germline CDR1 is SGHAT and CDR2 FQNNGV. Trimming removed 5 bases at V and 3 bases at J, with 16 bases between. CDR3 length: 15 amino acids. The DNA for the CDR3 is TGTGCCAGCAGCGAGTGGGGGGTACTAAAAGAGACCCAGTACTTC. Amino acid sequence: CASSEWGVLKETQYF.

V gene TRBV5-1 combines with J gene TRBJ1-4; D not resolved. This CDR3 contains 15 residues. Trimming left V 2 bases short and J 1 base short, with 9 bases between. CDR1 and CDR2 (germline): SGHRS, YFSETQ. CDR3 sequence: CASSFSRRTNEKLFF. CDR3 nucleotide sequence: TGCGCCAGCAGCTTTTCCCGACGAACTAATGAAAAACTGTTTTTT. Supplemented by reference TRBV5-1 and TRBJ1-4, the full variable domain reads KAGVTQTPRYLIKTRGQQVTLSCSPISGHRSVSWYQQTPGQGLQFLFEYFSETQRNKGNFPGRFSGRQFSNSRSEMNVSTLELGDSALYLCASSFSRRTNEKLFFGSGTQLSVL.

The rearrangement joins TRBV6-1 to TRBJ2-7; 8 nucleotides line up with TRBD1. Germline V gene sequence: CDR1 MNHNS, CDR2 SASEGT. V was clipped by 7 bases and J by 3 bases; unmatched bases: 11. This CDR3 has 15 residues. The CDR3 is CASTHRGAGNYEQYF. The CDR3 bases are TGTGCCAGCACCCACAGGGGGGCGGGAAACTACGAGCAGTACTTC.

The V call is TRBV19, the J call TRBJ2-3, with 10 bases fitting TRBD2. V was pared by 6 bases and J by 1 base, with 7 bases of the junction left unmatched. This CDR3 comprises 16 residues. Germline V gene sequence: CDR1 LNHDA, CDR2 SQIVND (reference sequence). The CDR3 here is CASRVTGTSGTDTQYF. The CDR3 coding sequence is TGTGCCAGTAGGGTTACCGGGACTAGCGGCACAGATACGCAGTATTTT.

The chain uses TRBV19 and TRBJ2-1; 7 bases map to TRBD2. The CDR3 totals 15 residues. V shed 7 bases and J 4 bases; nucleotides not matched to a gene: 10. Germline CDR1 LNHDA, CDR2 SQIVND (reference sequence). In DNA form, the CDR3 reads TGTGCCAGTAAGGACTCCTCCGGGGGGTACAATGAGCAGTTCTTC. Encoded protein: CASKDSSGGYNEQFF.

This chain connects TRBV4-1 to TRBJ2-7, with 9 nucleotides matching TRBD2. CDR3 size: 15 residues. Looked up from germline, CDR1 is MGHRA and CDR2 is YSYEKL. V trimming: 1 base; J trimming: 7 bases; junction bases outside the gene matches: 8. CDR3 bases: TGCGCCAGCAGCCAAGTGGTAGCGGGAGTCGGGGAGCAGTACTTC. This sequence encodes CASSQVVAGVGEQYF.

V and J are TRBV27 and TRBJ2-1; no clear D gene. The CDR3 runs to 14 residues. The V gene's germline CDR1 is MNHEY and CDR2 SMNVEV (reference sequence). The V end was cut by 4 bases, the J end by 0 bases, with 7 bases between. DNA of the CDR3: TGTGCCAGCAGTTCCCGCAGCTCCTACAATGAGCAGTTCTTC. This gives the protein CASSSRSSYNEQFF.

This clone has at least ten counts. This sequence joins TRBV18 and TRBJ2-7; 9 nucleotides align to TRBD2. The V segment lost 3 bases and the J segment 2 bases; nucleotides outside the gene matches: 8. Germline CDR1 KGHSH, CDR2 LQKENI. There are 16 residues in the CDR3. CDR3 loop: CASSPSGAGGAYEQYF. CDR3 in DNA: TGTGCCAGCTCACCGAGTGGAGCGGGAGGTGCCTACGAGCAGTACTTC.

The chain combines TRBV2 with TRBJ2-5, with 14 bases that match TRBD2. Germline loops: CDR1 SNHLY, CDR2 FYNNEI. The CDR3 length is 18 residues. V was pared by 4 bases and J by 0 bases, with 7 bases of the junction left unmatched. The CDR3 region is CASSGGPGLAGDQETQYF. Written as DNA, the CDR3 is TGTGCCAGCAGTGGGGGTCCGGGACTAGCGGGGGACCAAGAGACCCAGTACTTC. Variable domain in full (rest from reference TRBV2 and TRBJ2-5): EPEVTQTPSHQVTQMGQEVILRCVPISNHLYFYWYRQILGQKVEFLVSFYNNEISEKSEIFDDQFSVERPDGSNFTLKIRSTKLEDSAMYFCASSGGPGLAGDQETQYFGPGTRLLVL.

A few counts support this clone. The J gene is TRBJ2-7, the V gene TRBV5-6; 7 bases match TRBD1. Germline trimming cut 3 bases from V and 4 bases from J; bases unmatched to any gene: 13. Germline CDR1 is SGHDT and CDR2 is YYEEEE. The CDR3 runs to 16 residues. Here the CDR3 reads CASSYGTGTALYEQYF. The CDR3, as DNA: TGTGCCAGCAGCTACGGTACTGGGACAGCCCTATACGAGCAGTACTTC.

This chain connects TRBV7-9 to TRBJ1-4, with 9 bases aligning to TRBD1. The germline CDR1 and CDR2 sequences are SEHNR and FQNEAQ (reference sequence). J gave up 8 bases and V 3 bases, and 4 bases lay outside the gene matches. The CDR3 consists of 14 residues. DNA for the CDR3: TGTGCCAGCAGCTTTGGGGACAGGGCGGAAAAACTGTTTTTT. This translates into CASSFGDRAEKLFF.

This CDR3 is CASRPSPGAGPRRETYNEQFF. CDR3 nucleotide sequence: TGTGCAAGTCGCCCTAGCCCCGGGGCAGGGCCAAGACGAGAAACCTACAATGAGCAGTTCTTC. The chain links TRBV12-2 to TRBJ2-1. TRBV12-2 is a listed pseudogene. The CDR3 is 21 amino acids.

This clone was picked up a small number of times. The chain recombines TRBV15 with TRBJ1-1; unclear D gene. The CDR3 consists of 13 residues. The germline V gene has CDR1 LNHNV and CDR2 YYDKDF (reference sequence). V dropped 0 bases and J dropped 1 base, with 3 bases sitting between them. This CDR3 is CATSRDQNTEAFF. Written as DNA, the CDR3 is TGTGCCACCAGCAGAGATCAGAACACTGAAGCTTTCTTT.

This clone was seen a few times. The chain combines TRBV9 with TRBJ2-5; possible D gene TRBD1, 5 bases. Germline V CDR1 and CDR2: SGDLS, YYNGEE. The V end was cut by 6 bases, the J end by 7 bases, with 16 bases between. The CDR3 sequence is 13 residues long. The CDR3 nucleotides read TGTGCCAGCACCAGGGCGAACGATGGGACCCAGTACTTC. Translating it yields CASTRANDGTQYF.

V usage is TRBV7-9 and J usage is TRBJ2-1, with 11 positions matching TRBD2. CDR1 SEHNR and CDR2 FQNEAQ come from the germline V gene (reference sequence). After removal of 4 bases from V and 3 bases from J, the junction contained 5 bases not matched to a gene. The CDR3 has 16 amino acids. In nucleotides, the CDR3 is TGTGCCAGCAGCTCACACGGGACTAGCGGCTACAATGAGCAGTTCTTC. Amino acids: CASSSHGTSGYNEQFF.

V and J are TRBV19 and TRBJ2-5; D possibly uses TRBD1 or TRBD2 (6 bases each). CDR1 is LNHDA and CDR2 is SQIVND in the germline V gene (reference sequence). The CDR3 is made up of 13 amino acids. Trimming took 11 bases from V and 4 from J, leaving 17 bases between them. CDR3 protein: CASRRGWGETQYF. CDR3 nucleotides: TGTGCCTCTCGGAGGGGGTGGGGAGAGACCCAGTACTTC.

This clone showed up just once. CDR3 DNA sequence: TGTGCCATCAGTAACAGGGGTGGGACGAAATATAGCAATCAGCCCCAGCATTTT. Its translation is CAISNRGGTKYSNQPQHF. This rearrangement joins TRBV10-3 to TRBJ1-5; TRBD1 aligns across 7 bases. With 5 bases clipped from V and 0 bases from J, the junction kept 13 bases outside the gene matches. The CDR3 consists of 18 residues. Per germline, CDR1 ENHRY and CDR2 SYGVKD.

This clone occurred once. A read error may explain this, as a much larger clone is one base away. This specimen includes other DNA sequences encoding the same CDR3. The chain recombines TRBV18 with TRBJ2-2; D is ambiguous. This CDR3 spans 12 amino acids. Trimming took off 2 bases at V and 3 bases at J, with 1 base between the two ends. The V gene's germline CDR1 is KGHSH and CDR2 LQKENI. CDR3 nucleotides: TGTGCCAGCTCACCAGACACCGGGGAGCTGTTTTTT. Translating it yields CASSPDTGELFF. The full variable domain, in which reference TRBV18 and TRBJ2-2 provide the parts outside the CDR3, is NAGVMQNPRHLVRRRGQEARLRCSPMKGHSHVYWYRQLPEEGLKFMVYLQKENIIDESGMPKERFSAEFPKEGPSILRIQQVVRGDSAAYFCASSPDTGELFFGEGSRLTVL.